This T cell receptor (beta chain) appears in the sequencing data of a study of T cell changes during pregnancy in multiple sclerosis. The assay was immunoSEQ multiplex PCR, and TCRdb's table has in-frame clones only and misses some. The table lists 70,000 to 100,000 clones, over 85% of them singletons. Germline CDR1 is SSHAT and CDR2 is FNYEAQ (reference sequence). The CDR3 consists of 14 residues. V was clipped by 4 bases and J by 5 bases; unmatched bases: 4. This specimen was peripheral blood, taken in the first trimester of pregnancy. The chain combines TRBV7-7 with TRBJ2-2; 7 bases line up with TRBD1. The receptor was isolated from a female donor with multiple sclerosis, enrolled in a pregnancy study. The CDR3: CASSSGGFTGELFF. CDR3 DNA: TGTGCCAGCAGCTCAGGGGGTTTTACCGGGGAGCTGTTTTTT.